This is a list of T cell receptor beta chains from one sample in a study of CD8 T cells in Susac syndrome. In TCRdb, the immunoSEQ multiplex PCR reads were re-called with MiXCR into one record per CDR3 protein. The repertoire consists of roughly 200,000 distinct CDR3 sequences, with over 85% occurring once and the leading ten covering around 0.1%. Sequenced: CD4+ T cells from PBMCs. The receptor source for this set is a human donor in good health. Both conserved end residues are part of each CDR3. D genes are given only for firm matches. For some rows the clone size is stated as once, few or many, or as a class when expanded; others skip it.

V gene: TRBV28
D gene: TRBD1
CDR3 length: 14
J gene: TRBJ2-3
clone size: .
CDR3 DNA: TGTGCCAGCAAACGGGACAGGATACCAGATACGCAGTATTTT
CDR3 protein: CASKRDRIPDTQYF

V gene: TRBV10-3
D gene: TRBD1
CDR3 length: 13
J gene: TRBJ1-1
clone size: .
CDR3 DNA: TGTGCCATCACCGGGACAGGGAACACTGAAGCTTTCTTT
CDR3 protein: CAITGTGNTEAFF

V gene: TRBV6-2/TRBV6-3
D gene: .
CDR3 length: 12
J gene: TRBJ1-1
clone size: .
CDR3 DNA: TGTGCCAGCAGCCGGAGAGACCTGAAAGCTTTCTTT
CDR3 protein: CASSRRDLKAFF

V gene: TRBV6-2/TRBV6-3
D gene: TRBD1
CDR3 length: 16
J gene: TRBJ2-4
clone size: .
CDR3 DNA: TGTGCCAGCAGTAACGACAGGGCCCTAGCCAAAAACATTCAGTACTTC
CDR3 protein: CASSNDRALAKNIQYF

V gene: TRBV5-1
D gene: TRBD1
CDR3 length: 14
J gene: TRBJ1-1
clone size: .
CDR3 DNA: TGCGCCAGCAGGGGACAGGGCCAGAACACTGAAGCTTTCTTT
CDR3 protein: CASRGQGQNTEAFF

V gene: TRBV12-3/TRBV12-4
D gene: .
CDR3 length: 13
J gene: TRBJ1-1
clone size: once
CDR3 DNA: TGTGCCAGCAGTGCCAAGTGGGACACTGAAGCTTTCTTT
CDR3 protein: CASSAKWDTEAFF

V gene: TRBV10-3
D gene: .
CDR3 length: 12
J gene: TRBJ1-1
clone size: .
CDR3 DNA: TGTGCCATCAGTGATATCGGCACTGAAGCTTTCTTT
CDR3 protein: CAISDIGTEAFF

V gene: TRBV4-1
D gene: .
CDR3 length: 15
J gene: TRBJ1-4
clone size: .
CDR3 DNA: TGCGCCAGCAGCCAAGGAATCTCAACTAATGAAAAACTGTTTTTT
CDR3 protein: CASSQGISTNEKLFF

V gene: TRBV6-2/TRBV6-3
D gene: TRBD1
CDR3 length: 13
J gene: TRBJ2-7
clone size: .
CDR3 DNA: TGTGCCAGCAGGGGACAGGCATCCTACGAGCAGTACTTC
CDR3 protein: CASRGQASYEQYF

V gene: TRBV29-1
D gene: .
CDR3 length: 13
J gene: TRBJ1-2
clone size: .
CDR3 DNA: TGCAGCGTTGGAGTTTTAGCTAACTATGGCTACACCTTC
CDR3 protein: CSVGVLANYGYTF

V gene: TRBV29-1
D gene: .
CDR3 length: 13
J gene: TRBJ2-7
clone size: .
CDR3 DNA: TGCAGCGCCCGGGGAGGGGGGGCCTACGAGCAGTACTTC
CDR3 protein: CSARGGGAYEQYF

V gene: TRBV20-1
D gene: .
CDR3 length: 14
J gene: TRBJ2-3
clone size: .
CDR3 DNA: TGCAGTGCCCAACCAGGGGATTACACAGATACGCAGTATTTT
CDR3 protein: CSAQPGDYTDTQYF

V gene: TRBV5-1
D gene: TRBD1
CDR3 length: 18
J gene: TRBJ2-5
clone size: .
CDR3 DNA: TGCGCCAGCAGCTTGGCCAGTAACCCGGGACAGGGTGGGGAGACCCAGTACTTC
CDR3 protein: CASSLASNPGQGGETQYF

V gene: TRBV2
D gene: .
CDR3 length: 13
J gene: TRBJ2-7
clone size: .
CDR3 DNA: TGTGCCAGCGAGGTCAGCAGCTCCTACGAGCAGTACTTC
CDR3 protein: CASEVSSSYEQYF

V gene: TRBV4-2
D gene: .
CDR3 length: 17
J gene: TRBJ2-2
clone size: .
CDR3 DNA: TGTGCCAGCAGCCAGACGAGGGGGGGGACACCCACCGGGGAGCTGTTTTTT
CDR3 protein: CASSQTRGGTPTGELFF

V gene: TRBV29-1
D gene: TRBD1
CDR3 length: 14
J gene: TRBJ1-2
clone size: .
CDR3 DNA: TGCAGCGTAGACACCGGGACAGGGGCTTCTGGCTACACCTTC
CDR3 protein: CSVDTGTGASGYTF

V gene: TRBV27
D gene: .
CDR3 length: 16
J gene: TRBJ2-2
clone size: .
CDR3 DNA: TGTGCCAGCAGTTTATCGGGCCAGGGGGGCACCGGGGAGCTGTTTTTT
CDR3 protein: CASSLSGQGGTGELFF

V gene: TRBV11-2
D gene: .
CDR3 length: 13
J gene: TRBJ1-2
clone size: once
CDR3 DNA: TGTGCCAGCAGCTCAGGCTCAGACGATGGCTACACCTTC
CDR3 protein: CASSSGSDDGYTF

V gene: TRBV28
D gene: .
CDR3 length: 12
J gene: TRBJ1-1
clone size: .
CDR3 DNA: TGTGCCAGCAGTTTGGCAGTTACTGAAGCTTTCTTT
CDR3 protein: CASSLAVTEAFF

V gene: TRBV4-3
D gene: TRBD1
CDR3 length: 18
J gene: TRBJ2-2
clone size: .
CDR3 DNA: TGCGCCAGCAGCCAGGCCCTCTCACAGGGGGCGAACACCGGGGAGCTGTTTTTT
CDR3 protein: CASSQALSQGANTGELFF

V gene: TRBV5-1
D gene: .
CDR3 length: 13
J gene: TRBJ2-3
clone size: .
CDR3 DNA: TGCGCCAGCAGCTTGGAGGACAGTGATACGCAGTATTTT
CDR3 protein: CASSLEDSDTQYF

V gene: TRBV29-1
D gene: .
CDR3 length: 12
J gene: TRBJ2-7
clone size: .
CDR3 DNA: TGCAGCGTTCAGGCGAACTCCTACGAGCAGTACTTC
CDR3 protein: CSVQANSYEQYF

V gene: TRBV25-1
D gene: TRBD1
CDR3 length: 13
J gene: TRBJ1-1
clone size: .
CDR3 DNA: TGTGCCAGCACCCCCAGGGGGAGCTCTGAAGCTTTCTTT
CDR3 protein: CASTPRGSSEAFF

V gene: TRBV3-1
D gene: TRBD2
CDR3 length: 16
J gene: TRBJ2-5
clone size: .
CDR3 DNA: TGTGCCAGCAGCCAAGATCTAGCGGGTGGAGGTAGGACCCAGTACTTC
CDR3 protein: CASSQDLAGGGRTQYF

V gene: TRBV28
D gene: .
CDR3 length: 11
J gene: TRBJ1-4
clone size: once
CDR3 DNA: TGTGCCAGCAGTGGACAGTGGGGACTGTTTTTT
CDR3 protein: CASSGQWGLFF

V gene: TRBV28
D gene: .
CDR3 length: 14
J gene: TRBJ1-2
clone size: .
CDR3 DNA: TGTGCCAGCAGCTTAATCGACAGAGACTATGGCTACACCTTC
CDR3 protein: CASSLIDRDYGYTF

V gene: TRBV6-6
D gene: TRBD1
CDR3 length: 12
J gene: TRBJ1-5
clone size: .
CDR3 DNA: TGTGCCAGCACCGGGACAGGGGGTTGGCGGCATTTT
CDR3 protein: CASTGTGGWRHF

V gene: TRBV9
D gene: .
CDR3 length: 16
J gene: TRBJ2-4
clone size: .
CDR3 DNA: TGTGCCAGCAGCTCGAGCGATAGGTCAGCGCGAAACATTCAGTACTTC
CDR3 protein: CASSSSDRSARNIQYF

V gene: TRBV18
D gene: .
CDR3 length: 14
J gene: TRBJ2-1
clone size: .
CDR3 DNA: TGTGCCAGCTCATCGGGGTCTCGGAGAGATGAGCAGTTCTTC
CDR3 protein: CASSSGSRRDEQFF

V gene: TRBV15
D gene: .
CDR3 length: 14
J gene: TRBJ1-6
clone size: .
CDR3 DNA: TGTGCCACCAGCAGAGATCCAGCGGATTCACCCCTCCACTTT
CDR3 protein: CATSRDPADSPLHF

V gene: TRBV29-1
D gene: .
CDR3 length: 11
J gene: TRBJ2-3
clone size: .
CDR3 DNA: TGCAGCGTAACTAGCCCAGATACGCAGTATTTT
CDR3 protein: CSVTSPDTQYF

V gene: TRBV7-9
D gene: TRBD1
CDR3 length: 14
J gene: TRBJ2-1
clone size: .
CDR3 DNA: TGTGCCAGCAGCTTGGGACAGGGGGCGGATGAGCAGTTCTTC
CDR3 protein: CASSLGQGADEQFF

V gene: TRBV5-8
D gene: .
CDR3 length: 14
J gene: TRBJ1-5
clone size: .
CDR3 DNA: TGTGCCAGCAGCTGGGGGCCTAGCAATCAGCCCCAGCATTTT
CDR3 protein: CASSWGPSNQPQHF

V gene: TRBV29-1
D gene: .
CDR3 length: 12
J gene: TRBJ1-5
clone size: few
CDR3 DNA: TGCAGCGTTGGCGGGGGCAGTCAGCCCCAGCATTTT
CDR3 protein: CSVGGGSQPQHF

V gene: TRBV29-1
D gene: TRBD1
CDR3 length: 16
J gene: TRBJ1-4
clone size: .
CDR3 DNA: TGCAGCGTTGAAATTGAACAGGGGGCGAGAAATGAAAAACTGTTTTTT
CDR3 protein: CSVEIEQGARNEKLFF

V gene: TRBV29-1
D gene: .
CDR3 length: 8
J gene: TRBJ2-4
clone size: .
CDR3 DNA: TGCAGCGTTGAGGACGGGTACTTC
CDR3 protein: CSVEDGYF

V gene: TRBV10-3
D gene: .
CDR3 length: 15
J gene: TRBJ2-2
clone size: .
CDR3 DNA: TGTGCCATCAGTGAGCCGGGACTTCTCCCCGGGGAGCTGTTTTTT
CDR3 protein: CAISEPGLLPGELFF

V gene: TRBV15
D gene: TRBD2
CDR3 length: 14
J gene: TRBJ2-7
clone size: few
CDR3 DNA: TGTGCCACCAGCAGCGACCGGGACTACAGTCGACAGTACTTC
CDR3 protein: CATSSDRDYSRQYF

V gene: TRBV30
D gene: TRBD1
CDR3 length: 14
J gene: TRBJ1-2
clone size: .
CDR3 DNA: TGTGCCTGGAGAAGGACAGGAAGAATAAATGGCTACACCTTC
CDR3 protein: CAWRRTGRINGYTF

V gene: TRBV9
D gene: TRBD2
CDR3 length: 15
J gene: TRBJ2-3
clone size: .
CDR3 DNA: TGTGCCAGCAGCTGGTCCCCGGGAGGCGCAGATACGCAGTATTTT
CDR3 protein: CASSWSPGGADTQYF

V gene: TRBV2
D gene: .
CDR3 length: 14
J gene: TRBJ1-1
clone size: .
CDR3 DNA: TGTGCCAGCAGGTTGACGGGTGGCAACACTGAAGCTTTCTTT
CDR3 protein: CASRLTGGNTEAFF

V gene: TRBV9
D gene: .
CDR3 length: 14
J gene: TRBJ2-2
clone size: .
CDR3 DNA: TGTGCCAGCAGCGTATCTGCGAATTCCGGGGAGCTGTTTTTT
CDR3 protein: CASSVSANSGELFF

V gene: TRBV7-2
D gene: .
CDR3 length: 16
J gene: TRBJ2-5
clone size: .
CDR3 DNA: TGTGCCAGCAGCTTGGGGCGGTTCGGACGGCAAGAGACCCAGTACTTC
CDR3 protein: CASSLGRFGRQETQYF

V gene: TRBV6-2/TRBV6-3
D gene: .
CDR3 length: 15
J gene: TRBJ1-5
clone size: .
CDR3 DNA: TGTGCCAGCAGTTCCGACGGTAGGAGCAATCAGCCCCAGCATTTT
CDR3 protein: CASSSDGRSNQPQHF

V gene: TRBV12-3/TRBV12-4
D gene: .
CDR3 length: 15
J gene: TRBJ1-3
clone size: .
CDR3 DNA: TGTGCCAGCAGCCTTTGGACAGTCTCTGGAAACACCATATATTTT
CDR3 protein: CASSLWTVSGNTIYF

V gene: TRBV7-9
D gene: .
CDR3 length: 17
J gene: TRBJ2-1
clone size: .
CDR3 DNA: TGTGCCAGCAGCCTTAGGGTTGGGGCAGGGGGGACGAATGAGCAGTTCTTC
CDR3 protein: CASSLRVGAGGTNEQFF